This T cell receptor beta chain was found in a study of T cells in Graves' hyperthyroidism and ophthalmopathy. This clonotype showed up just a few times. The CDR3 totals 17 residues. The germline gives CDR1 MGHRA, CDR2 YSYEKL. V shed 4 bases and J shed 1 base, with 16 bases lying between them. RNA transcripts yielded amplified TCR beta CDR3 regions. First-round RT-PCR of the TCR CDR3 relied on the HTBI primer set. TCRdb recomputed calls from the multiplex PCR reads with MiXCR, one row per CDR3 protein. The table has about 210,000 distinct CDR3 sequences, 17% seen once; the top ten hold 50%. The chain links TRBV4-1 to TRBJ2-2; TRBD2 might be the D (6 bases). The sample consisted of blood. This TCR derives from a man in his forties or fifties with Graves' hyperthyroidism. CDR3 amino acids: CASSPLGGDMNTGELFF. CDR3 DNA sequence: TGCGCCAGCAGCCCCCTGGGAGGAGATATGAACACCGGGGAGCTGTTTTTT.